The rows below give T cell receptor beta chains drawn from one sample of a study of T cell changes during pregnancy in multiple sclerosis. TCRdb's copy holds only in-frame clones and misses some; the assay was immunoSEQ multiplex PCR. Here the sample spans roughly 100,000 clones, about 91% being singletons. Material: peripheral blood, obtained after pregnancy. These receptors originate from a female donor with multiple sclerosis, enrolled in a pregnancy study. Each CDR3 is given with its conserved first and last residue. The D gene is left open where the match is weak. Rows give clone size only sometimes, using once, few, many, or a class for an expanded clone.

abundance,d_gene,v_gene,j_gene,CDR3aa,CDR3nt
-,TRBD2,TRBV29-1,TRBJ2-7,CSVVALAGVYEQYF,TGCAGCGTTGTTGCTCTAGCGGGGGTCTACGAGCAGTACTTC
-,-,TRBV28,TRBJ1-2,CASSVMGLDSFF,TGTGCCAGCAGTGTCATGGGCCTCGACAGTTTCTTC
-,-,TRBV2,TRBJ2-5,CASGGLPWTQYF,TGTGCCAGCGGGGGACTCCCCTGGACCCAGTACTTC
-,-,TRBV5-1,TRBJ1-4,CASSPDGQGYEKLFF,TGCGCCAGCAGCCCCGACGGGCAGGGATATGAAAAACTGTTTTTT
-,-,TRBV2,TRBJ1-5,CASIEGGSNQPQHF,TGTGCCAGCATTGAGGGAGGGAGCAATCAGCCCCAGCATTTT
-,TRBD2,TRBV11-2,TRBJ2-1,CASSLGRTRAPPRNEQFF,TGTGCCAGCAGCTTAGGAAGGACTAGGGCCCCCCCCCGCAATGAGCAGTTCTTC
-,-,TRBV15,TRBJ2-2,CATSRELPSGELFF,TGTGCCACCAGCAGAGAACTCCCTAGCGGGGAGCTGTTTTTT
-,TRBD2,TRBV5-1,TRBJ2-2,CASSSILAGGPGELFF,TGCGCCAGCAGCTCCATACTAGCGGGAGGGCCCGGGGAGCTGTTTTTT
-,-,TRBV7-2,TRBJ1-2,CASSSRGAYGYTF,TGTGCCAGCAGCTCACGGGGGGCCTATGGCTACACCTTC
-,-,TRBV27,TRBJ2-1,CASRDSGPYNEQFF,TGTGCCAGCAGGGATAGCGGACCTTACAATGAGCAGTTCTTC
-,-,TRBV6-1,TRBJ1-2,CATGGQGGYGYTF,TGTGCCACCGGTGGGCAGGGAGGCTATGGCTACACCTTC
-,TRBD1,TRBV5-4,TRBJ2-5,CASSSGTGVETQYF,TGTGCCAGCAGTTCGGGGACAGGTGTAGAGACCCAGTACTTC
-,TRBD2,TRBV25-1,TRBJ2-3,CASSDGSGRAEGRTQYF,TGTGCCAGCAGTGATGGTAGCGGGAGGGCCGAGGGTAGGACGCAGTATTTT
once,-,TRBV29-1,TRBJ2-5,CSVSGLGAETQYF,TGCAGCGTATCGGGCCTAGGGGCGGAGACCCAGTACTTC
-,TRBD2,TRBV29-1,TRBJ2-2,CSAKSSGGFSGELFF,TGCAGCGCCAAAAGTAGCGGGGGTTTCTCCGGGGAGCTGTTTTTT
-,-,TRBV5-1,TRBJ2-2,CASSRLAGSTGELFF,TGCGCCAGCAGCCGCCTGGCGGGATCCACCGGGGAGCTGTTTTTT
-,-,TRBV19,TRBJ1-5,CASSIIRTVSNQPQHF,TGTGCCAGTAGTATAATCCGGACAGTGAGCAATCAGCCCCAGCATTTT
-,-,TRBV27,TRBJ1-5,CASSSGTSNQPQHF,TGTGCCAGCAGTTCCGGGACAAGCAATCAGCCCCAGCATTTT
-,TRBD1,TRBV6-6,TRBJ1-1,CASSDGQGMNTEAFF,TGTGCCAGCAGTGATGGACAGGGTATGAACACTGAAGCTTTCTTT
-,TRBD1,TRBV5-1,TRBJ2-1,CASSVFRGSSSYNEQFF,TGCGCCAGCAGCGTTTTCAGGGGGTCGAGCTCCTACAATGAGCAGTTCTTC
-,-,TRBV14,TRBJ2-1,CASSQAGSPSYNEQFF,TGTGCCAGCAGCCAAGCGGGGTCACCCTCCTACAATGAGCAGTTCTTC
-,TRBD1,TRBV2,TRBJ1-4,CATRPQGVTGEKLFF,TGTGCCACCAGACCCCAGGGGGTTACGGGTGAAAAACTGTTTTTT
-,TRBD1,TRBV18,TRBJ1-1,CASSLDKGAREAFF,TGTGCCAGCTCACTTGACAAGGGGGCGCGTGAAGCTTTCTTT
-,TRBD1,TRBV11-3,TRBJ2-1,CASSLTGSNEQFF,TGTGCCAGCAGCTTGACAGGGAGCAATGAGCAGTTCTTC
-,TRBD1,TRBV19,TRBJ2-6,CASSIPQGAGAGANVLTF,TGTGCCAGTAGTATCCCACAGGGGGCCGGGGCTGGGGCCAACGTCCTGACTTTC
-,-,TRBV18,TRBJ1-2,CASSPRQDYGYTF,TGTGCCAGCTCACCTAGGCAGGACTATGGCTACACCTTC
-,TRBD1,TRBV6-1,TRBJ1-2,CASTWRGLEYGYTF,TGTGCCAGCACTTGGAGGGGGCTGGAGTATGGCTACACCTTC
-,TRBD2,TRBV19,TRBJ2-7,CASSIVLKREGSYEQYF,TGTGCCAGTAGTATAGTCCTTAAGCGGGAGGGCTCCTACGAGCAGTACTTC
-,TRBD1,TRBV7-3,TRBJ2-2,CASSLKSIRDRGPTGELFF,TGTGCCAGCAGCTTGAAAAGTATCCGGGACAGGGGCCCCACCGGGGAGCTGTTTTTT
-,-,TRBV28,TRBJ1-5,CASTEGRTYSNQPQHF,TGTGCCAGCACGGAGGGCAGGACCTATAGCAATCAGCCCCAGCATTTT
-,-,TRBV18,TRBJ2-7,CASSRTDSPYEQYF,TGTGCCAGCTCACGAACGGACAGCCCCTACGAGCAGTACTTC
-,-,TRBV6-5,TRBJ1-4,CASRRDTPNEKLFF,TGTGCCAGCAGGAGGGACACCCCTAATGAAAAACTGTTTTTT
-,-,TRBV5-5,TRBJ1-5,CASSPGPRGILPQHF,TGTGCCAGCAGCCCTGGGCCAAGGGGGATTCTGCCCCAGCATTTT
-,-,TRBV5-4,TRBJ2-7,CASTEGGDLTYEQYF,TGTGCCAGCACTGAGGGGGGGGACTTGACCTACGAGCAGTACTTC
-,-,TRBV7-9,TRBJ1-3,CASSGRGPTSSSGNTIYF,TGTGCCAGCAGCGGAAGGGGTCCGACATCCTCTTCTGGAAACACCATATATTTT
-,-,TRBV4-2,TRBJ1-1,CASSQGTIETEAFF,TGTGCCAGCAGCCAAGGGACAATTGAAACTGAAGCTTTCTTT
-,-,TRBV10-3,TRBJ1-5,CAISEDSSNQPQHF,TGTGCCATCAGTGAAGACAGTAGCAATCAGCCCCAGCATTTT
-,-,TRBV6-1,TRBJ1-4,CASSEWPRGLVGKLFF,TGTGCCAGCAGTGAATGGCCCAGGGGCCTAGTCGGAAAACTGTTTTTT
-,TRBD1,TRBV6-1,TRBJ1-2,CASSVQGVAPYGYTF,TGTGCCAGCAGTGTCCAGGGGGTCGCCCCCTATGGCTACACCTTC
-,TRBD2,TRBV7-3,TRBJ2-2,CASSSRGGRSNTGELFF,TGTGCCAGCAGCTCCCGGGGGGGGAGGTCGAACACCGGGGAGCTGTTTTTT
-,-,TRBV19,TRBJ1-1,CASNLRGTGTEAFF,TGTGCCAGTAATCTCAGGGGAACGGGCACTGAAGCTTTCTTT
-,TRBD2,TRBV5-5,TRBJ2-1,CASSSTSAGKIYNEQFF,TGTGCCAGCAGCTCGACTAGCGCGGGAAAGATTTACAATGAGCAGTTCTTC
once,TRBD1,TRBV7-9,TRBJ1-5,CASSLAWDSNSNQPQHF,TGTGCCAGCAGCTTAGCGTGGGACAGCAATAGCAATCAGCCCCAGCATTTT
few,TRBD2,TRBV5-4,TRBJ2-1,CASSQGLAGPNEQFF,TGTGCCAGCAGCCAAGGGCTAGCGGGGCCCAATGAGCAGTTCTTC
-,TRBD1,TRBV2,TRBJ1-5,CASSWDRGQSNQPQHF,TGTGCCAGCAGTTGGGACAGGGGACAGAGCAATCAGCCCCAGCATTTT
-,-,TRBV18,TRBJ2-7,CASSPTEYEQYF,TGTGCCAGCTCACCGACTGAGTACGAGCAGTACTTC
few,TRBD2,TRBV28,TRBJ2-1,CASSAPGTSGRNEQFF,TGTGCCAGCAGTGCCCCTGGGACTAGCGGGAGGAATGAGCAGTTCTTC
-,-,TRBV21-1,TRBJ1-6,CASSRWAQGVPSPLHF,TGTGCCAGCAGCCGGTGGGCGCAGGGTGTCCCTTCACCCCTCCACTTT
once,TRBD1,TRBV6-6,TRBJ2-4,CASRPGGDIQYF,TGTGCCAGCAGGCCAGGGGGTGACATTCAGTACTTC
-,TRBD2,TRBV11-2,TRBJ2-7,CASSPLAPRTSGSHYEQYF,TGTGCCAGCAGCCCCTTAGCCCCCCGGACTAGCGGGAGTCACTACGAGCAGTACTTC
few,TRBD1,TRBV2,TRBJ1-1,CASSVGDRGPF,TGTGCCAGCAGTGTTGGGGACAGGGGACCATTT
once,-,TRBV19,TRBJ2-1,CASTPDGLSAYNEQFF,TGTGCCAGTACCCCAGATGGACTGTCCGCCTACAATGAGCAGTTCTTC
-,TRBD2,TRBV7-9,TRBJ2-1,CASSSLGASGVYRYNEQFF,TGTGCCAGCAGCTCTCTTGGGGCTAGCGGGGTCTATCGTTACAATGAGCAGTTCTTC
-,-,TRBV4-1,TRBJ2-5,CASSLTPRSPKETQYF,TGCGCCAGCAGCCTCACCCCCAGGTCGCCAAAAGAGACCCAGTACTTC
-,TRBD2,TRBV27,TRBJ2-7,CASRGGSYEQYF,TGTGCCAGCCGCGGGGGCTCCTACGAGCAGTACTTC